Below, 27 T cell receptor beta chains from the same sample are listed, as sequenced in a study of T cells in Graves' hyperthyroidism and ophthalmopathy. RNA transcripts served as the template for amplifying TCR beta CDR3 regions. Researchers ran a first-round RT-PCR on the TCR CDR3 using the HTBI primer set. TCRdb independently ran MiXCR on the multiplex PCR reads; one entry per CDR3 protein. In the table there are roughly 300,000 distinct CDR3 sequences, 25% of which are singletons. The specimen was blood. These receptors came from a man between 35 and 55 years old with Graves' hyperthyroidism that later progressed to Graves' ophthalmopathy.

The gene calls are TRBV28 and TRBJ2-5, with 8 bases aligning to TRBD2. Germline V CDR1 and CDR2: MDHEN, SYDVKM. V lost 10 bases, J lost 5 bases, and 12 bases stayed unmatched. The CDR3 runs to 14 residues. DNA for the CDR3: TGTGCCACCGACAAGCAGGGACTAGACGAGACCCAGTACTTC. Translated: CATDKQGLDETQYF.

This clonotype was observed at least ten times. This chain links TRBV6-1 with TRBJ1-1; D is unclear. The CDR3 totals 14 residues. Germline V gene lookup returns CDR1 MNHNS and CDR2 SASEGT. V was trimmed by 6 bases and J by 8 bases, leaving 19 bases between them. The CDR3 spells CASSKTGREGEAFF. The CDR3 DNA is TGTGCCAGCAGCAAGACCGGACGAGAGGGAGAAGCTTTCTTT.

This clonotype was seen ten or more times. V and J are TRBV12-3 or TRBV12-4 and TRBJ2-7; no clear D. The CDR3 is made up of 15 amino acids. Trimming removed 6 bases from V and 6 bases from J, with 21 bases in between. The CDR3, as DNA: TGTGCCAGCAGCCCGCCGAGCCCTAGAAGGATCGAGCAGTACTTC. Amino acid sequence: CASSPPSPRRIEQYF.

This clonotype was seen many times. This chain joins TRBV11-1 and TRBJ2-7, with 9 positions matching TRBD1. Trimming removed 6 bases from V and 3 bases from J; junction bases left unmatched: 6. CDR3 length: 14 residues. Per the germline V gene, CDR1 is SGHAT and CDR2 is FQDESV (reference sequence). Written as DNA, the CDR3 is TGTGCCAGCAGGGCGGGACAGGGCAACTACGAGCAGTACTTC. Amino acid sequence: CASRAGQGNYEQYF.

This clonotype was detected ten times or more. The rearrangement uses TRBV6-1 and TRBJ1-2; 10 nucleotides line up with TRBD1. The trim removed 6 bases at V and 6 bases at J, leaving 10 bases unmatched. CDR3 length: 15 residues. Per germline, CDR1 MNHNS and CDR2 SASEGT. Here the CDR3 reads CASRKTGGAGHGYTF. The CDR3 DNA follows: TGTGCCAGCAGGAAGACAGGGGGCGCAGGGCATGGCTACACCTTC.

Many counts were recorded for this clonotype. The rearrangement uses TRBV2 and TRBJ1-2, with D maybe TRBD1 (5 bases). The CDR3 length is 13 residues. Trimming took off 8 bases at V and 4 bases at J, with 14 bases between the two ends. In germline, CDR1 is SNHLY, CDR2 FYNNEI. CDR3 nucleotide sequence: TGTGCCAGCCGATCACAGGCCTCCTATGGCTACACCTTC. It encodes CASRSQASYGYTF.

This clonotype was found many times. The chain combines TRBV2 with TRBJ1-5, with TRBD1 matching 7 bases. In germline, CDR1 is SNHLY, CDR2 FYNNEI. The V gene end was trimmed by 2 bases and the J gene end by 7 bases; junction bases not matched to a gene: 8. The CDR3 extends over 15 amino acids. The CDR3 sequence is CASSEWGQRDQPQHF. CDR3 DNA sequence: TGTGCCAGCAGTGAATGGGGACAGCGTGACCAGCCCCAGCATTTT.

This clonotype has at least ten counts. The rearrangement joins TRBV2 to TRBJ2-5; TRBD2 aligns across 13 bases. The germline gives CDR1 SNHLY, CDR2 FYNNEI. The CDR3 loop spans 15 amino acids. V dropped 6 bases and J dropped 5; count of bases not matched to a gene: 6. The CDR3: CASRAGLAGLETQYF. In DNA form, the CDR3 reads TGTGCCAGCAGGGCGGGACTAGCGGGATTGGAGACCCAGTACTTC.

This clonotype was seen at least ten times. J is TRBJ1-6 and V is TRBV6-2 or TRBV6-3; no reliable D call. There are 12 residues in the CDR3. Trimming stripped 7 bases from V and 7 bases from J, with 8 bases between. The germline V gene has CDR1 MNHEY and CDR2 SVGEGT. The CDR3 loop is CASKNPNSPLHF. CDR3 bases: TGTGCCAGCAAAAACCCCAATTCACCCCTCCACTTT.

The table lists this clonotype with many counts. The chain links TRBV28 to TRBJ2-7; 10 nucleotides align to TRBD1. This CDR3 comprises 15 residues. Trimming at V came to 6 bases and at J to 3 bases, leaving 8 bases not matched to a gene. CDR1 is MDHEN and CDR2 is SYDVKM in the germline V gene. This CDR3 is CASRPTGQGHYEQYF. CDR3 DNA sequence: TGTGCCAGCAGACCCACGGGACAGGGGCACTACGAGCAGTACTTC.

This clonotype was seen ten or more times. V gene TRBV11-3 combines with J gene TRBJ1-1; D perhaps matches TRBD1 (5 bases). CDR3 length: 14 residues. Trimming left V 5 bases short and J 6 bases short, with 16 bases between. CDR1 and CDR2 (germline): SGHNT, YENEEA. The CDR3 bases are TGTGCCAGCAGCGGCAATCCAGGGTTCCCTGAAGCTTTCTTT. This codes for CASSGNPGFPEAFF. The full variable domain, completed using reference TRBV11-3 and TRBJ1-1, is EAGVVQSPRYKIIEKKQPVAFWCNPISGHNTLYWYLQNLGQGPELLIRYENEEAVDDSQLPKDRFSAERLKGVDSTLKIQPAELGDSAVYLCASSGNPGFPEAFFGQGTRLTVV.

Many counts were recorded for this clonotype. J is TRBJ1-1 and V is TRBV10-3, with a weak D call TRBD1 (6 bases). CDR3 size: 12 residues. V lost 9 bases to trimming and J lost 1 base, with 9 bases between them. Germline lookup yields CDR1 ENHRY and CDR2 SYGVKD. CDR3 sequence reads: CAIGGTNTEAFF. Written as DNA, the CDR3 is TGTGCCATAGGGGGTACGAACACTGAAGCTTTCTTT.

In this sample, this clonotype turned up many times. The chain recombines TRBV2 with TRBJ2-5, with 7 positions matching TRBD2. Germline-derived CDR1 and CDR2 are SNHLY and FYNNEI. Trimming removed 4 bases from V and 6 bases from J; junction bases left unmatched: 2. This CDR3 spans 12 amino acids. As DNA, the CDR3 is TGTGCCAGCAGTGGGGAGGGAAAGACCCAGTACTTC. Amino acid sequence: CASSGEGKTQYF.

The V gene is TRBV6-2 or TRBV6-3, the J gene TRBJ1-1; possibly TRBD1 for D (5 bases). Germline V gene sequence: CDR1 MNHEY, CDR2 SVGEGT. The CDR3 spans 13 residues. The V and J ends lost 8 bases and 4 bases respectively, with 14 bases between them. The DNA for the CDR3 is TGTGCCAGCTCGGGGGGGTCGGGCACTGAAGCTTTCTTT. This translates into CASSGGSGTEAFF.

This clonotype was observed many times. The rearrangement joins TRBV5-1 to TRBJ1-6, with TRBD1 identical over 7 bases. The V gene's germline CDR1 is SGHRS and CDR2 YFSETQ. The junction had 7 bases not matched to a gene; V was cut back by 4 bases and J by 6 bases. This CDR3 is built from 15 residues. The CDR3, as DNA: TGCGCCAGCAGCCCTACCGGGACAGCTAATTCACCCCTCCACTTT. It is translated as CASSPTGTANSPLHF.

The gene calls are TRBV10-1 and TRBJ2-5; D might be TRBD2 (5 bases). Trimming cost V 6 bases and J 2 bases, with 13 bases left between them. The CDR3 loop spans 14 amino acids. Germline assignment: CDR1 WNHNN and CDR2 SYGVQD (reference sequence). The CDR3 protein is CASSSREGQETQYF. The CDR3 DNA reads as TGCGCCAGCAGCTCCCGGGAAGGACAAGAGACCCAGTACTTC.

This clonotype was seen ten or more times. This rearrangement joins TRBV27 to TRBJ2-7; TRBD2 aligns across 11 bases. CDR3 size: 15 residues. Germline V CDR1 and CDR2: MNHEY, SMNVEV (reference sequence). Losses at the gene ends were 7 bases for V and 1 base for J; bases not matched to a gene: 6. As DNA, the CDR3 is TGTGCCAGCACCCAATCTAGCGGGGGGTCCTACGAGCAGTACTTC. Its translation is CASTQSSGGSYEQYF.

This clonotype was observed many times. The chain carries TRBV6-5 and TRBJ1-1; D unresolved. This CDR3 has 15 residues. Germline CDR1 MNHEY, CDR2 SVGAGI. Trimming took off 3 bases at V and 0 bases at J, with 11 bases between the two ends. The CDR3 loop reads CASSYGVTLNTEAFF. The CDR3 nucleotides are TGTGCCAGCAGTTATGGGGTCACCTTGAACACTGAAGCTTTCTTT.

The genes are TRBV29-1 and TRBJ2-3; 7 nucleotides agree with TRBD2. V lost 3 bases and J lost 6; bases outside the gene matches: 9. This CDR3 has 14 amino acids. Germline assignment: CDR1 SQVTM and CDR2 ANQGSEA. This CDR3 is CSVEDRRTRDTQYF. CDR3 in DNA: TGCAGCGTTGAGGACCGCCGGACTAGGGATACGCAGTATTTT.

The chain is built from TRBV11-2 and TRBJ2-5; 12 bases map to TRBD2. Germline V lookup: CDR1 SGHAT, CDR2 FQNNGV. Trimming took 3 bases from V and 2 from J; bases not matched to a gene: 13. The CDR3 runs 19 residues. The CDR3 is CASSLSLAGGGRRQETQYF. In DNA, the CDR3 is TGTGCCAGCAGCTTGTCCCTAGCGGGAGGGGGGCGAAGGCAAGAGACCCAGTACTTC.

This clonotype was detected many times. The chain uses TRBV24-1 and TRBJ1-5; D gene ambiguous. V was shortened by 4 bases and J by 3 bases, with 6 bases between the two germline ends. CDR1 KGHDR and CDR2 SFDVKD come from the germline V gene. This CDR3 region has 13 residues. The CDR3 DNA sequence: TGTGCCACCAGTGACAGCCACAATCAGCCCCAGCATTTT. It specifies CATSDSHNQPQHF.

This clonotype came up many times. V usage is TRBV12-3 or TRBV12-4 and J usage is TRBJ1-2; D may be TRBD1 (6 bases). V was cut by 3 bases and J by 14 bases, with 13 bases left in between. The CDR3 is 11 residues long. Here the CDR3 reads CASSLVGHRTF. For the CDR3, the DNA is TGTGCCAGCAGTTTGGTGGGACATCGTACCTTC.

The sample holds many counts of this clonotype. The gene calls are TRBV30 and TRBJ1-5, with TRBD1 as a possible D gene (5 bases). Per germline, CDR1 GTSNPN and CDR2 SVGIG (reference sequence). This CDR3 region has 14 residues. V lost 0 bases and J 6 bases, leaving 12 bases between the germline ends. The CDR3 DNA reads as TGTGCCTGGAGTGTACAAGGAGGGACTCAGCCCCAGCATTTT. It encodes CAWSVQGGTQPQHF.

This clonotype was seen repeatedly, ten times or more. The V call is TRBV2, the J call TRBJ1-3; D gene ambiguous. V was cut by 2 bases and J by 1 base, with 9 bases left in between. CDR3 size: 15 residues. Germline CDR1 is SNHLY and CDR2 is FYNNEI. CDR3 loop: CASSELQLSGNTIYF. CDR3 nucleotides: TGTGCCAGCAGTGAATTACAGCTTTCTGGAAACACCATATATTTT.

Ten or more counts support this clonotype. The genes are TRBV4-1 and TRBJ2-7; D may be TRBD1 or TRBD2 (5 bases each). Germline values: CDR1 MGHRA, CDR2 YSYEKL. V lost 1 base and J 2 bases, leaving 12 bases between the germline ends. The CDR3 consists of 15 residues. This CDR3 reads CASSQVIQGPYEQYF. DNA for the CDR3: TGCGCCAGCAGCCAAGTAATTCAGGGACCCTACGAGCAGTACTTC.

This clonotype was recorded many times. V usage is TRBV5-1 and J usage is TRBJ2-5; D possibly corresponds to TRBD1 (8 bases). Germline V CDR1 and CDR2: SGHRS, YFSETQ. The V end was cut by 5 bases, the J end by 3 bases, with 20 bases between. CDR3 length: 16 amino acids. The CDR3 region has the DNA TGCGCCAGCAGGGGGGGGGGGACAGGATCGGAAGAGACCCAGTACTTC. Its protein product is CASRGGGTGSEETQYF.

This clonotype has a count of ten or more. This chain uses TRBV20-1 with TRBJ1-1; D remains unclear. The germline CDR1 and CDR2 sequences are DFQATT and SNEGSKA (reference sequence). CDR3 length equals 13 residues. With 0 bases removed from V and 0 bases from J, the gap between germline ends came to 5 bases. CDR3 sequence (DNA): TGCAGTGCTAGAGATGGGGTGAACACTGAAGCTTTCTTT. It encodes CSARDGVNTEAFF.